These T cell receptor beta chains were read from a single sample in a study of blood T cell repertoires in COVID-19. Sequencing was performed with immunoSEQ multiplex PCR; in TCRdb, only in-frame clones are kept and a portion is missing. The sample consists of 150,000 to 180,000 clones, roughly 84% of them appearing once. Material: peripheral blood. The source is a woman aged 55-75 years with COVID-19, enrolled during active disease. The CDR3 runs from the conserved cysteine through the conserved F or W. The order of the fields is D gene, clone size, J gene, CDR3 length, V gene, CDR3 DNA, CDR3 protein. The D gene is left open where the match is weak. Clone size is shown for a subset of rows, as once, few, many or a class of expanded clone.

>TRBD1|.|TRBJ1-3|15|TRBV18
TGTGCCAGCTCACCTGCTGGGACAGTAAGAAACACCATATATTTT
CASSPAGTVRNTIYF
>TRBD2|.|TRBJ2-1|16|TRBV9
TGTGCCAGCAGCGTACGACTAGCGGTCTCCTACAATGAGCAGTTCTTC
CASSVRLAVSYNEQFF
>.|few|TRBJ1-1|15|TRBV6-5
TGTGCCAGCAAATCTTACAGGGTAGAAGACACTGAAGCTTTCTTT
CASKSYRVEDTEAFF
>.|.|TRBJ2-7|12|TRBV10-2
TGCGCCAGCAGGACTCATTCCTACGAGCAGTACTTC
CASRTHSYEQYF
>.|.|TRBJ1-2|12|TRBV7-2
TGTGCCAGCAGACCCGACATCTATGGCTACACCTTC
CASRPDIYGYTF
>.|.|TRBJ2-5|13|TRBV11-3
TGTGCCAGCAGCTTGGGAGGCCAAGAGACCCAGTACTTC
CASSLGGQETQYF
>TRBD1|.|TRBJ1-2|17|TRBV7-2
TGTGCCAGCAGCTCAGCCGGGACAGGGAGTTGGTACTATGGCTACACCTTC
CASSSAGTGSWYYGYTF
>.|.|TRBJ1-5|14|TRBV25-1
TGTGCCAGCAGTGACCGAAACAGGGTCCAGCCCCAGCATTTT
CASSDRNRVQPQHF
>.|.|TRBJ2-1|15|TRBV5-1
TGCGCCAGCAGCTTGGATGGCAGGGGGGTTTATGAGCAGTTCTTC
CASSLDGRGVYEQFF
>TRBD1|.|TRBJ1-1|16|TRBV5-6
TGTGCCAGCAGCTTGGCCCTCGGGACAGGGGGGACCCAAGCTTTCTTT
CASSLALGTGGTQAFF
>.|.|TRBJ1-4|15|TRBV13
TGTGCCAGCAGCATCAACAGGAGAGCTAATGAAAAACTGTTTTTT
CASSINRRANEKLFF
>.|.|TRBJ1-2|13|TRBV5-4
TGTGCCAGCAGCTTCAACAGGGACTATGGCTACACCTTC
CASSFNRDYGYTF
>.|.|TRBJ1-5|14|TRBV5-1
TGCGCCAGCAGCCTGGGCGACAGTGTCCAGCCCCAGCATTTT
CASSLGDSVQPQHF
>.|.|TRBJ2-1|15|TRBV6-5
TGTGCCAGCAGCGACGGGGAGAGCTCCTACAATGAGCAGTTCTTC
CASSDGESSYNEQFF
>TRBD1|.|TRBJ1-2|13|TRBV6-6
TGTGCCAGCACCTTAGACAGGGCGGGAGGCTACACCTTC
CASTLDRAGGYTF
>TRBD1|.|TRBJ1-1|14|TRBV5-1
TGCGCCAGCAGGGCCGGGACAGAGAACACTGAAGCTTTCTTT
CASRAGTENTEAFF
>TRBD1|.|TRBJ1-1|13|TRBV11-2
TGTGCCTCCTCAACAGGGGTGGTCACTGAAGCTTTCTTT
CASSTGVVTEAFF
>.|.|TRBJ2-3|16|TRBV11-2
TGTGCCAGCAGCTTAGGGGCCGGTCCTAGCACAGATACGCAGTATTTT
CASSLGAGPSTDTQYF
>.|.|TRBJ2-5|15|TRBV7-9
TGTGCCAGCAGCTTCCCTCGGGGAATCCAAGAGACCCAGTACTTC
CASSFPRGIQETQYF
>.|.|TRBJ1-5|15|TRBV24-1
TGTGCCACCAGTGACACCTACAGGGAGGGACAGCCCCAGCATTTT
CATSDTYREGQPQHF
>TRBD1|few|TRBJ1-1|15|TRBV18
TGTGCCAGCTCACCCCTGGGACAGACGAACACTGAAGCTTTCTTT
CASSPLGQTNTEAFF
>.|.|TRBJ1-3|16|TRBV19
TGTGCCAGTAGGGCCCCTGGGGGCGACTCTGGAAACACCATATATTTT
CASRAPGGDSGNTIYF
>.|few|TRBJ2-2|15|TRBV5-1
TGCGCCAGCAGCTTTCTTAGGGGGGGCACCGGGGAGCTGTTTTTT
CASSFLRGGTGELFF
>TRBD2|once|TRBJ2-1|17|TRBV3-1/TRBV3-2
TGTGCCAGCAGCCAAGATATCCCTAGCGGGAGGGCCAATGAGCAGTTCTTC
CASSQDIPSGRANEQFF
>.|.|TRBJ1-5|12|TRBV19
TGTGCCAGTAGACAGGGATTTCAGCCCCAGCATTTT
CASRQGFQPQHF
>TRBD1|.|TRBJ1-2|18|TRBV4-1
TGCGCCAGCAGCCAAGATGGGGACAGGGTCCCTGTTCACTATGGCTACACCTTC
CASSQDGDRVPVHYGYTF
>.|.|TRBJ1-1|13|TRBV5-1
TGCGCCAGCAGCTTGGGCGGGGGCACTGAAGCTTTCTTT
CASSLGGGTEAFF
>.|.|TRBJ1-2|13|TRBV7-2
TGTGCCAGCAGCTTAGACCAGAATGGTGGCTACACCTTC
CASSLDQNGGYTF
>.|.|TRBJ1-2|16|TRBV20-1
TGCAGTGCTAGTCCCAGGTTCCCTTCCATTAACTATGGCTACACCTTC
CSASPRFPSINYGYTF
>.|.|TRBJ2-5|13|TRBV19
TGTGCCAGTAGTATCGCGGGCGTGGAGACCCAGTACTTC
CASSIAGVETQYF
>.|.|TRBJ2-5|15|TRBV19
TGTGCCAGTAGTATTCAGGCTAGCACGGTGGAGACCCAGTACTTC
CASSIQASTVETQYF
>TRBD1|.|TRBJ1-6|13|TRBV27
TGTGCCAGCAGGACAGGGTCGGATTCACCCCTCCACTTT
CASRTGSDSPLHF
>TRBD2|.|TRBJ2-3|16|TRBV6-1
TGTGCCAGCAGTGGGACTAGCGGGAGGTCCTCTGGTACGCAGTATTTT
CASSGTSGRSSGTQYF
>TRBD2|.|TRBJ2-1|17|TRBV7-2
TGTGCCAGCAGCAAGGGACTAGCGGGATGGTCCTACAATGAGCAGTTCTTC
CASSKGLAGWSYNEQFF
>TRBD1|once|TRBJ1-1|16|TRBV10-2
TGCGCCAGCAGTGAGGCGGGACAGGCCGGTAACACTGAAGCTTTCTTT
CASSEAGQAGNTEAFF
>.|.|TRBJ1-1|13|TRBV6-4
TGTGCCAGCAGTGAATACAGGAACACTGAAGCTTTCTTT
CASSEYRNTEAFF
>TRBD1|.|TRBJ1-4|18|TRBV29-1
TGCAGCGGATCATCTACCGGGACAGGGATCTCCGCTAATGAAAAACTGTTTTTT
CSGSSTGTGISANEKLFF
>.|.|TRBJ1-6|13|TRBV10-1
TGCGCCAGCAGTGAAGGGAGTAATTCACCCCTCCACTTT
CASSEGSNSPLHF
>TRBD2|.|TRBJ2-3|16|TRBV5-1
TGCGCCAGCAGCTTGGCCGGGGGAGGGTTTGCAGATACGCAGTATTTT
CASSLAGGGFADTQYF
>TRBD2|.|TRBJ2-1|14|TRBV29-1
TGCAGCGTTGCACTAGCGCCATCCTACAATGAGCAGTTCTTC
CSVALAPSYNEQFF
>.|.|TRBJ2-1|12|TRBV18
TGTGCCAGCTCACCGGCACAGGACGAGCAGTTCTTC
CASSPAQDEQFF
>.|.|TRBJ2-7|15|TRBV11-2
TGTGCCAGCAGCTTAGGTCTAGGGGGACCCTACGAGCAGTACTTC
CASSLGLGGPYEQYF
>.|.|TRBJ2-3|17|TRBV5-1
TGCGCCAGCAGCACCGGGGGAGGGGGAGCACGCACAGATACGCAGTATTTT
CASSTGGGGARTDTQYF
>.|few|TRBJ1-2|13|TRBV6-5
TGTGCCAGCAGCCCCCCATCGGGCTATGGCTACACCTTC
CASSPPSGYGYTF
>.|.|TRBJ1-3|14|TRBV7-9
TGTGCCAGCAGCTTTACGAGCTCTGGAAACACCATATATTTT
CASSFTSSGNTIYF
>.|few|TRBJ1-3|14|TRBV18
TGTGCCAGCTCACCACAGGGGGCTGGAAACACCATATATTTT
CASSPQGAGNTIYF
>.|.|TRBJ1-1|14|TRBV18
TGTGCCAGCTCACCACAGGGGTTTGACACTGAAGCTTTCTTT
CASSPQGFDTEAFF
>.|.|TRBJ1-6|15|TRBV3-1/TRBV3-2
TGTGCCAGCAGATCCACCGGGACATCGAATTCACCCCTCCACTTT
CASRSTGTSNSPLHF
>TRBD2|few|TRBJ2-5|17|TRBV7-9
TGTGCCAGCAGCTTAGCCCCAGGACTAGCGGGAGGGGAGACCCAGTACTTC
CASSLAPGLAGGETQYF
>TRBD1|.|TRBJ1-2|17|TRBV4-1
TGCGCCAGCAGCCAAGGAGGGACAGGGGACGCTAACTATGGCTACACCTTC
CASSQGGTGDANYGYTF
>.|.|TRBJ1-3|16|TRBV4-2
TGTGCCAGCATCAAGAACATTGGGACACGCGGAAACACCATATATTTT
CASIKNIGTRGNTIYF
>.|.|TRBJ1-3|15|TRBV10-1
TGCGCCAGCAGTGACCCAGGCCGTTCTGGAAACACCATATATTTT
CASSDPGRSGNTIYF
>TRBD2|.|TRBJ2-3|18|TRBV13
TGTGCCAGCAGCCTCCTGGGCCTTTTAGCGGGACCCACAGATACGCAGTATTTT
CASSLLGLLAGPTDTQYF
>TRBD2|.|TRBJ2-1|15|TRBV2
TGTGCCAGCAGTGAATTGGGCGGGGGGGCAAATGAGCAGTTCTTC
CASSELGGGANEQFF
>.|.|TRBJ1-4|16|TRBV5-1
TGCGCCAGCAGCTTGGGTCCCTCAGGGCCAAATGAAAAACTGTTTTTT
CASSLGPSGPNEKLFF
>TRBD1|.|TRBJ1-1|13|TRBV6-5
TGTGCCAGCAGAGGGACAGGGAGGACTGAAGCTTTCTTT
CASRGTGRTEAFF
>.|once|TRBJ1-2|12|TRBV19
TGTGCCAGTTTAGGACAAGCCGATGGCTACACCTTC
CASLGQADGYTF
>.|.|TRBJ1-6|15|TRBV19
TGTGCCAGTAGTTCATTCGGGACAACCGTGTCACCCCTCCACTTT
CASSSFGTTVSPLHF
>.|.|TRBJ1-3|17|TRBV6-1
TGTGCCAGCAGTGAAGCGACTCGACAGGTCTCTGGAAACACCATATATTTT
CASSEATRQVSGNTIYF